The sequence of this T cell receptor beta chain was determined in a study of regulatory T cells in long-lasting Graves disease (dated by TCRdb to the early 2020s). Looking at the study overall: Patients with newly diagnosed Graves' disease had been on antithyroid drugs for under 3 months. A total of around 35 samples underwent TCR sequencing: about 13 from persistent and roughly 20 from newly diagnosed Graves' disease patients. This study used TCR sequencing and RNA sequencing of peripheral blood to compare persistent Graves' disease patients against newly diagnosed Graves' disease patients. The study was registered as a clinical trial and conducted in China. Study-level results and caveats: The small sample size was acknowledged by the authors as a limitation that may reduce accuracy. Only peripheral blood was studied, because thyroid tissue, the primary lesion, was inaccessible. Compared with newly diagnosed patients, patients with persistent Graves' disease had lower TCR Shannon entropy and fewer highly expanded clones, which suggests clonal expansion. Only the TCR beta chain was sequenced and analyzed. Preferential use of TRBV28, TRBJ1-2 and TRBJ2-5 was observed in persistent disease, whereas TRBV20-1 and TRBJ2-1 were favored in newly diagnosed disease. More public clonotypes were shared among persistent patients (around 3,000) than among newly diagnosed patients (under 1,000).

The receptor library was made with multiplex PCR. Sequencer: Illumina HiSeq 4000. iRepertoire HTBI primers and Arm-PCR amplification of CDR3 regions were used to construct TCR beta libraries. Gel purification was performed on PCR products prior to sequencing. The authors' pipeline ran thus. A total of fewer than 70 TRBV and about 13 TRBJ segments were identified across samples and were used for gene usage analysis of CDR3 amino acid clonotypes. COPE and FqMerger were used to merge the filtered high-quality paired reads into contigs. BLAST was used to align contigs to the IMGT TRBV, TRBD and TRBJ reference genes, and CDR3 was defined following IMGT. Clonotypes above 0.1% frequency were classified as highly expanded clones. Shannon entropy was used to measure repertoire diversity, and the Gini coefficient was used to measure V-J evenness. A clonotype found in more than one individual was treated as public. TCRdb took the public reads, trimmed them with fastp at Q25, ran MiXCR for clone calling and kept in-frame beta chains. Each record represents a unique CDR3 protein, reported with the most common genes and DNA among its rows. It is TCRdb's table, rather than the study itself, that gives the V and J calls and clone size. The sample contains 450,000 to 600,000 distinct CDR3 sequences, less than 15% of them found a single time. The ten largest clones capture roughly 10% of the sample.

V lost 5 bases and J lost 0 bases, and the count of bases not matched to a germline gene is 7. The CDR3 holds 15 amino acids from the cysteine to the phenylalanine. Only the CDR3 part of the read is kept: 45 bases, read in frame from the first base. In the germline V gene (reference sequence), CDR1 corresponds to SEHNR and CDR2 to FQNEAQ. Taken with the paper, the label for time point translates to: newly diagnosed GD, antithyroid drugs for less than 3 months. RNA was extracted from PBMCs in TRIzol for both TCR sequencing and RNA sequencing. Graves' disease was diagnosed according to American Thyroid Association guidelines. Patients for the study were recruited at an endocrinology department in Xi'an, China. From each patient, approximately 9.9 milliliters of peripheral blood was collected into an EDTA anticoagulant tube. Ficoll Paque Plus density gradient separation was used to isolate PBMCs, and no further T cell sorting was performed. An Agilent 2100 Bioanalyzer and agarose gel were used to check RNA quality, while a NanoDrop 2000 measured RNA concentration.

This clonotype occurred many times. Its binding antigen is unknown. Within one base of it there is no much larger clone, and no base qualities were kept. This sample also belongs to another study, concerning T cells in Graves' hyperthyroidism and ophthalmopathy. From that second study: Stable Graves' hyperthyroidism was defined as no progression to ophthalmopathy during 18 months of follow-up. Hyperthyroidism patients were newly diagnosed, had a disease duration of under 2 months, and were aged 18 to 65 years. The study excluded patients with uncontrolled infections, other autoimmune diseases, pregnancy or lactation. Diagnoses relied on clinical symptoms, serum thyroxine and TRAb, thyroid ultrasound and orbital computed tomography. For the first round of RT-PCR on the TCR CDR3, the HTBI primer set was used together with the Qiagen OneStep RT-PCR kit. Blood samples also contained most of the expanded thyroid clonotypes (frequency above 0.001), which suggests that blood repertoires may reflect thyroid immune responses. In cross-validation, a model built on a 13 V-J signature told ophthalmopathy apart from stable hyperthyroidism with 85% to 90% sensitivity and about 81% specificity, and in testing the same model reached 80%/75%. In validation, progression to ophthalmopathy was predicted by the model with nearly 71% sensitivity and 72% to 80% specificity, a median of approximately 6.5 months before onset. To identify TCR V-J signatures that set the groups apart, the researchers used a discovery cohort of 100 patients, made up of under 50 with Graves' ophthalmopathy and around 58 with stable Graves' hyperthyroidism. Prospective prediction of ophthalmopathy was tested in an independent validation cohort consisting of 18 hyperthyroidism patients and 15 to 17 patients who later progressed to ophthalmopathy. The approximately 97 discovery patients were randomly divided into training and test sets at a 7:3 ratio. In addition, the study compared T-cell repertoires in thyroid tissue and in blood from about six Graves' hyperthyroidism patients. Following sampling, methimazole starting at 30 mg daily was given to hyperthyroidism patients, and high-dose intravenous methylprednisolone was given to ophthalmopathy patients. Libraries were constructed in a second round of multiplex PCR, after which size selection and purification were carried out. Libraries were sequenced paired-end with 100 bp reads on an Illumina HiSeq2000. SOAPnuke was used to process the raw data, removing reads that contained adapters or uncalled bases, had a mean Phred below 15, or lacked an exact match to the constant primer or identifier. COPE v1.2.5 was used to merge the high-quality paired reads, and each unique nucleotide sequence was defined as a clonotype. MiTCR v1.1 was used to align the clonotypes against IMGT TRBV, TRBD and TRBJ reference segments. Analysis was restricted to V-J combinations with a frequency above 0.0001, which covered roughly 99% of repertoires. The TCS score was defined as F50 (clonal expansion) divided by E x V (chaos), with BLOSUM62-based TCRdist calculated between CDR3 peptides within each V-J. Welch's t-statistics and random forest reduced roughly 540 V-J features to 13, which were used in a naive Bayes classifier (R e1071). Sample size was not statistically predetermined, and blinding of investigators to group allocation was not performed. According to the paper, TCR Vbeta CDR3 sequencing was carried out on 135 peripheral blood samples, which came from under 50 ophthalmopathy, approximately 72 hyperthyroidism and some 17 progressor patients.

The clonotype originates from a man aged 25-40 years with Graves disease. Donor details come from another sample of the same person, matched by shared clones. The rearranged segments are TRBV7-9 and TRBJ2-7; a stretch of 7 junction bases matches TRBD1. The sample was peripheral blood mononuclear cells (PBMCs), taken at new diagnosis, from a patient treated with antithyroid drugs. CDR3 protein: CASSRGTVSSYEQYF. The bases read TGTGCCAGCAGCCGAGGGACAGTTAGCTCCTACGAGCAGTACTTC. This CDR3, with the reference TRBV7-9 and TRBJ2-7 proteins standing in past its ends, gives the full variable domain DTGVSQNPRHKITKRGQNVTFRCDPISEHNRLYWYRQTLGQGPEFLTYFQNEAQLEKSRLLSDRFSAERPKGSFSTLEIQRTEQGDSAMYLCASSRGTVSSYEQYFGPGTRLTVT.